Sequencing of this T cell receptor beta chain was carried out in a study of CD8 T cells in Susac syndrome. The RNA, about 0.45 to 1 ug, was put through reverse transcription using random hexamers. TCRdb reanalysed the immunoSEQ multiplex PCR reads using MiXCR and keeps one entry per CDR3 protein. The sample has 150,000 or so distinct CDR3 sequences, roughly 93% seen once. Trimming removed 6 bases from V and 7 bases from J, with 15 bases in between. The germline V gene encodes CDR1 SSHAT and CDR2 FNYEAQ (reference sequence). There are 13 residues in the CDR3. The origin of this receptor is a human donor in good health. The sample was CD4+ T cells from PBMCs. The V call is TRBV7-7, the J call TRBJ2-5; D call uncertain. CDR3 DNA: TGTGCCAGCAGTCCATTGGGATACGGGACCCAGTACTTC. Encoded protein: CASSPLGYGTQYF.